This passage covers 8 T cell receptor beta chains from one sample sequenced in a study of T-cell memory formation after mild COVID-19. TCRdb fed the 5' RACE reads into MiXCR, producing one record per CDR3 protein. The table has about 150,000 distinct CDR3 sequences, about 23% seen once. The specimen sequenced was PBMCs or a T cell subset sorted from them (not recorded which). The receptors originated from an adult woman who had mild COVID-19 (a few samples of this study predate the infection). Cell type and time point are not known.

This chain uses TRBV30 with TRBJ2-1; no clear D gene. This CDR3 comprises 15 residues. Germline CDR1 reads GTSNPN; CDR2 reads SVGIG (reference sequence). V was clipped by 7 bases and J by 2 bases, with 18 bases between them. The CDR3 sequence is CASTAAPRPYNEQFF. CDR3 in DNA: TGTGCCTCGACCGCTGCACCTAGGCCCTACAATGAGCAGTTCTTC.

This clonotype was seen more than once but under ten times. The chain combines TRBV9 with TRBJ2-2, with 12 nucleotides matching TRBD2. The CDR3 extends over 18 amino acids. The ends lost 2 bases at V and 7 bases at J; junction bases unmatched: 12. Germline values: CDR1 SGDLS, CDR2 YYNGEE. This chain's CDR3 is CASSVLGRTSGTSGELFF. The CDR3 bases are TGTGCCAGCAGCGTCTTAGGAAGGACTAGCGGGACCAGCGGGGAGCTGTTTTTT.

The sample holds a few counts of this clonotype. V and J are TRBV7-3 and TRBJ1-5, with D perhaps TRBD1 (6 bases). Germline CDR1 SGHTA, CDR2 FQGTGA. The CDR3 sequence is 14 residues long. V was clipped by 7 bases and J by 6 bases, with 16 bases between them. The CDR3 sequence: CASIKGGICQPQHF. The CDR3 bases are TGTGCCAGCATCAAGGGGGGGATTTGTCAGCCCCAGCATTTT.

The V and J genes are TRBV14 and TRBJ2-7; 7 positions agree with TRBD2. Germline lookup yields CDR1 SGHDN and CDR2 FVKESK. The trim removed 8 bases at V and 5 bases at J, leaving 9 bases unmatched. This CDR3 is 13 amino acids long. In nucleotides, the CDR3 is TGTGCCAGCGCCCCCGCGAGCGGGAACGAGCAGTACTTC. Translating gives CASAPASGNEQYF.

The CDR3 DNA sequence: TGCAGCGTTGAAGGTGAAAAACTGTTTTTT. This translates into CSVEGEKLFF. The V gene is TRBV29-1, the J gene TRBJ1-4; D remains ambiguous. Trimming cost V 1 base and J 7 bases, with 1 base left between them. This CDR3 comprises 10 residues. Germline loops: CDR1 SQVTM, CDR2 ANQGSEA.

This clonotype has more than one count but fewer than ten. The V gene is TRBV7-9, the J gene TRBJ2-1, with 7 bases aligning to TRBD2. CDR3 size: 17 residues. Germline values: CDR1 SEHNR, CDR2 FQNEAQ (reference sequence). Trimming cost V 1 base and J 3 bases; bases outside gene matches: 9. The CDR3 region is CASSLGGAGRLYNEQFF. In DNA form, the CDR3 reads TGTGCCAGCAGCTTAGGTGGAGCGGGGAGACTCTACAATGAGCAGTTCTTC.

V usage is TRBV27 and J usage is TRBJ1-5; unclear D gene. In germline, CDR1 is MNHEY, CDR2 SMNVEV (reference sequence). This CDR3 is built from 15 residues. V lost 3 bases and J lost 5, with 14 bases in between. The CDR3 DNA sequence: TGTGCCAGCAGTTTGACCCCCGGGAATCATCAGCCCCAGCATTTT. Translated: CASSLTPGNHQPQHF.

The V gene is TRBV9, the J gene TRBJ2-5; D is perhaps TRBD1 (6 bases). The germline V gene encodes CDR1 SGDLS and CDR2 YYNGEE. V shed 4 bases and J shed 0 bases, with 16 bases lying between them. The CDR3 contains 16 residues. CDR3 region: CASSPGTRVYQETQYF. The CDR3 region has the DNA TGTGCCAGCAGCCCCGGGACACGCGTGTACCAAGAGACCCAGTACTTC.